A selection of T cell receptor beta chains follows, all from one sample in a study of CD8+ T cells in alopecia areata. The assay was immunoSEQ multiplex PCR, and TCRdb's table has in-frame clones only and misses some. The repertoire holds some 170,000 clones, with 67% as singletons. Material: CD8+ T cells sorted from blood, obtained at week 0. The origin of the receptors is a human donor with alopecia areata. Both conserved end residues are part of each CDR3. Fields, in order: D gene, J gene, clone size, V gene, CDR3 protein, CDR3 DNA. A D gene is named only where the DNA matches it firmly. The size field is filled for only some rows; it gives once, few, many or a size class.

>NA|TRBJ1-4|NA|TRBV5-6
CASREWGRDEKLFF
TGTGCCAGCAGGGAGTGGGGAAGAGATGAAAAACTGTTTTTT
>TRBD1|TRBJ1-2|NA|TRBV5-1
CASSLTGTGPYGYTF
TGCGCCAGCAGTCTGACCGGGACAGGACCCTATGGCTACACCTTC
>NA|TRBJ2-1|few|TRBV11-2
CASSFNEQFF
TGTGCCAGCAGCTTCAATGAGCAGTTCTTC
>NA|TRBJ2-7|NA|TRBV5-6
CASSRGGLDEQYF
TGTGCCAGCTCCCGTGGGGGTCTGGACGAGCAGTACTTC
>NA|TRBJ1-1|NA|TRBV11-2
CASSKTSIAEAFF
TGTGCCAGCAGCAAAACAAGTATCGCTGAAGCTTTCTTT
>NA|TRBJ1-2|NA|TRBV30
CAWNPWEGYTF
TGTGCCTGGAACCCTTGGGAGGGCTACACCTTC
>TRBD1|TRBJ1-1|NA|TRBV4-1
CASSLGGPEAFF
TGCGCCAGCAGCCTAGGGGGCCCTGAAGCTTTCTTT
>NA|TRBJ2-7|NA|TRBV4-3
CASSHSFGEASYEQYF
TGCGCCAGCAGCCATTCGTTCGGGGAAGCGTCCTACGAGCAGTACTTC
>TRBD1|TRBJ2-1|NA|TRBV13
CASSSQGAYWNEQFF
TGTGCCAGCAGCTCACAGGGGGCTTATTGGAATGAGCAGTTCTTC
>TRBD1|TRBJ2-7|NA|TRBV12-5
CASGLGGGRRYEQYF
TGTGCTAGTGGTTTGGGAGGGGGCCGCCGCTACGAGCAGTACTTC
>NA|TRBJ2-1|NA|TRBV7-9
CASSLGAGPSLFGEQFF
TGTGCCAGCAGCTTAGGCGCGGGGCCCTCTCTTTTCGGTGAGCAGTTCTTC
>TRBD1|TRBJ2-2|few|TRBV5-1
CASVVVWTGEDTGELFF
TGCGCCAGCGTAGTTGTTTGGACAGGGGAGGACACCGGGGAGCTGTTTTTT
>NA|TRBJ2-1|NA|TRBV2
CAVEGGGNEQFF
TGTGCCGTGGAAGGTGGAGGCAATGAGCAGTTCTTC
>TRBD1|TRBJ1-5|NA|TRBV12-5
CASGKDRGDNQPQHF
TGTGCTAGTGGTAAGGACAGGGGTGATAATCAGCCCCAGCATTTT
>NA|TRBJ1-6|NA|TRBV4-1
CASSQMGTGRYNSPLHF
TGCGCCAGCAGCCAAATGGGAACCGGACGGTATAATTCACCCCTCCACTTT
>NA|TRBJ2-1|NA|TRBV6-6
CASAIQGFMNEQFF
TGTGCCAGCGCAATACAGGGTTTTATGAATGAGCAGTTCTTC
>NA|TRBJ1-2|once|TRBV19
CAAKVGALDYGYTF
TGTGCCGCCAAAGTCGGGGCCCTAGACTATGGCTACACCTTC
>TRBD2|TRBJ2-1|NA|TRBV29-1
CSVVGGDHAEQFF
TGCAGCGTTGTTGGGGGGGATCACGCTGAGCAGTTCTTC
>NA|TRBJ2-7|few|TRBV2
CASSVMGIYEQYF
TGTGCCAGCAGTGTGATGGGGATTTACGAGCAGTACTTC
>NA|TRBJ1-2|few|TRBV27
CASSSTANYGYTF
TGTGCCAGCAGTTCGACAGCTAACTATGGCTACACCTTC
>NA|TRBJ1-2|NA|TRBV27
CASKDGGYDGYTF
TGTGCCAGCAAAGACGGGGGATATGATGGCTACACCTTC
>NA|TRBJ1-1|few|TRBV19
CASSTGQEAFF
TGTGCCAGTAGTACCGGACAGGAAGCTTTCTTT
>NA|TRBJ1-2|once|TRBV9
CASGGDYTF
TGTGCCAGCGGCGGGGACTACACCTTC
>NA|TRBJ1-2|NA|TRBV29-1
CSDGQGYDYGYTF
TGCAGTGACGGCCAGGGTTACGACTATGGCTACACCTTC
>NA|TRBJ1-1|NA|TRBV2
CASSGGNAEAFF
TGTGCCAGCAGTGGTGGGAACGCTGAAGCTTTCTTT
>TRBD1|TRBJ2-7|NA|TRBV29-1
CSVEGQGPYEQYF
TGCAGCGTCGAGGGACAGGGGCCCTACGAGCAGTACTTC
>NA|TRBJ2-5|few|TRBV5-6
CASSLPTTLYQETQYF
TGTGCCAGCAGCTTGCCCACCACGTTATACCAAGAGACCCAGTACTTC
>NA|TRBJ2-6|NA|TRBV12-5
CASAVGRSGANVLTF
TGTGCTAGTGCCGTGGGGCGCTCTGGGGCCAACGTCCTGACTTTC
>NA|TRBJ2-5|few|TRBV30
CAWTPDSQETQYF
TGTGCCTGGACCCCGGACAGTCAAGAGACCCAGTACTTC
>TRBD1|TRBJ2-7|NA|TRBV2
CASDRVTYEQYF
TGTGCCAGCGACAGGGTGACCTACGAGCAGTACTTC
>NA|TRBJ2-7|once|TRBV29-1
CSVEVGAYEQYF
TGCAGCGTTGAAGTAGGAGCCTACGAGCAGTACTTC
>TRBD1|TRBJ2-7|once|TRBV7-9
CASSLATGREQYF
TGTGCCAGCAGCTTAGCGACAGGGCGCGAGCAGTACTTC
>TRBD1|TRBJ2-7|once|TRBV5-6
CASSAGQGAIEQYF
TGTGCCAGCAGCGCCGGACAGGGGGCAATTGAGCAGTACTTC
>NA|TRBJ2-5|NA|TRBV27
CASSLGPETQYF
TGTGCCAGCAGTTTGGGGCCAGAGACCCAGTACTTC
>TRBD1|TRBJ2-3|NA|TRBV4-1
CASSRTGGTDTQYF
TGCGCCAGCAGTCGGACAGGGGGCACAGATACGCAGTATTTT
>NA|TRBJ1-4|NA|TRBV15
CATSSGTDSYEKLFF
TGTGCCACCAGCAGCGGCACCGACAGCTATGAAAAACTGTTTTTT
>TRBD1|TRBJ1-1|few|TRBV4-1
CASSQYPRDRGTEAFF
TGCGCCAGCAGCCAATACCCCCGGGACAGAGGCACTGAAGCTTTCTTT
>TRBD2|TRBJ2-1|NA|TRBV4-1
CASSQGGGAPYNEQFF
TGCGCCAGCAGCCAAGGCGGGGGGGCCCCCTACAATGAGCAGTTCTTC
>TRBD2|TRBJ2-3|NA|TRBV7-9
CASSPKRGNTDTQYF
TGTGCCAGCAGCCCAAAGCGGGGGAACACAGATACGCAGTATTTT
>TRBD2|TRBJ2-2|few|TRBV2
CAILAAGELFF
TGTGCCATTCTAGCGGCCGGGGAGCTGTTTTTT
>NA|TRBJ2-7|NA|TRBV10-3
CAIRPSDRYEQYF
TGTGCCATCAGACCGTCCGACCGCTACGAGCAGTACTTC
>NA|TRBJ1-2|few|TRBV6-1
CASRGHGVVYGYTF
TGTGCCAGCAGGGGGCACGGGGTGGTATACGGCTACACCTTC
>NA|TRBJ1-3|few|TRBV7-9
CASSLMGAGNTIYF
TGTGCCAGCAGCTTAATGGGGGCTGGAAACACCATATATTTT
>TRBD2|TRBJ2-1|few|TRBV7-9
CASSSPPGRRGDEQFF
TGTGCCAGCAGCTCCCCGCCGGGACGCCGGGGGGATGAGCAGTTCTTC
>NA|TRBJ2-1|once|TRBV13
CASSLIRGGNEQFF
TGTGCCAGCAGCTTAATTAGGGGGGGAAATGAGCAGTTCTTC
>NA|TRBJ1-1|NA|TRBV4-1
CASSQDPWRDTEAFF
TGCGCCAGCAGCCAAGACCCATGGCGGGACACTGAAGCTTTCTTT
>NA|TRBJ1-3|few|TRBV13
CASSLWAGDGNTIYF
TGTGCCAGCAGCCTATGGGCAGGGGACGGAAACACCATATATTTT
>TRBD2|TRBJ2-7|NA|TRBV30
CAWAGDLYEQYF
TGTGCCTGGGCGGGGGACCTCTACGAGCAGTACTTC
>NA|TRBJ2-1|NA|TRBV30
CAWRWGTSTLF
TGTGCCTGGAGATGGGGGACCAGCACGCTCTTC
>NA|TRBJ2-7|NA|TRBV29-1
CSVGVLGDEQYF
TGCAGCGTTGGAGTATTGGGGGACGAGCAGTACTTC
>NA|TRBJ1-2|NA|TRBV30
CAWSGDSYLNYGYTF
TGTGCCTGGAGTGGAGACAGCTATCTTAACTATGGCTACACCTTC
>TRBD1|TRBJ1-1|few|TRBV19
CASRDRGMNTEAFF
TGTGCCAGTAGGGACAGGGGGATGAACACTGAAGCTTTCTTT
>NA|TRBJ1-5|few|TRBV7-8
CASSPQGPNQPQHF
TGTGCCAGCAGCCCACAGGGACCCAATCAGCCCCAGCATTTT
>NA|TRBJ1-6|NA|TRBV27
CASSLTGTAYNSPLHF
TGTGCCAGCAGCCTCACAGGGACGGCCTATAATTCACCCCTCCACTTT
>NA|TRBJ2-6|NA|TRBV30
CAWSVVSGANVLTF
TGTGCCTGGAGTGTAGTCTCTGGGGCCAACGTCCTGACTTTC